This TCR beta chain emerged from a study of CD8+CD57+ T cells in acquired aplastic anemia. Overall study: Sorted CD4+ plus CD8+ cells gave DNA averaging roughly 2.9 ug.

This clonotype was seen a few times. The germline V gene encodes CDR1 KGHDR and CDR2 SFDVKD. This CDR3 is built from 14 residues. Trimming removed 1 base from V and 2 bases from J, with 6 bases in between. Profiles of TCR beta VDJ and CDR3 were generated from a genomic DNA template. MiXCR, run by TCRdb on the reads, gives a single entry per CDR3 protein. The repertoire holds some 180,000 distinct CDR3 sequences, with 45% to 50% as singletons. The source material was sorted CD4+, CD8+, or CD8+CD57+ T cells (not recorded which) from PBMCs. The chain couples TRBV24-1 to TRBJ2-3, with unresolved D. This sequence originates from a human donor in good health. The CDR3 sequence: CATSDFGNTDTQYF. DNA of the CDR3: TGTGCCACCAGTGATTTCGGCAACACAGATACGCAGTATTTT.